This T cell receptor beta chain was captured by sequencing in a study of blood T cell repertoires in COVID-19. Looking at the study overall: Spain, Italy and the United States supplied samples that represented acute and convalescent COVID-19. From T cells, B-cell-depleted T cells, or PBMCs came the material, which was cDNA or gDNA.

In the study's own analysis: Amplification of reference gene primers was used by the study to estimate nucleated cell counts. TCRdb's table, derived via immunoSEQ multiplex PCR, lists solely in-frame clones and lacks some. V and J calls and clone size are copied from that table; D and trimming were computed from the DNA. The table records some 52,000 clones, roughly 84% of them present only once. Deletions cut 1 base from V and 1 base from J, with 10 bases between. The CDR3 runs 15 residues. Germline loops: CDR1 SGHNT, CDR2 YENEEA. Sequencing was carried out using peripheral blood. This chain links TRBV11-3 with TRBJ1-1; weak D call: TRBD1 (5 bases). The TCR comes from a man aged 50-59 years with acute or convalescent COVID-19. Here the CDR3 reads CASSLGEGANTEAFF. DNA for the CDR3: TGTGCCAGCAGCTTAGGTGAAGGGGCGAACACTGAAGCTTTCTTT.